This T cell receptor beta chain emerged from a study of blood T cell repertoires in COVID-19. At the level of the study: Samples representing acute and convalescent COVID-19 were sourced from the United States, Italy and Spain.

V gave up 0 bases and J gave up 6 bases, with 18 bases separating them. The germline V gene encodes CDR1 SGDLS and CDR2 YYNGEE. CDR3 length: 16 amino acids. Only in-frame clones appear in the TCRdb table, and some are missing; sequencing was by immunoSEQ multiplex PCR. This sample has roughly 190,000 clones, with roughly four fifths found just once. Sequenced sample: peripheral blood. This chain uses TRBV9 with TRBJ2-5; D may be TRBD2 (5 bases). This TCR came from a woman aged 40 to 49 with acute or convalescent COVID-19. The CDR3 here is CASSVELLDNYKTQYF. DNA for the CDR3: TGTGCCAGCAGCGTAGAACTACTAGATAACTACAAGACCCAGTACTTC.